Shown below are 8 T cell receptor beta chains from a single sample sequenced in a study of T cells in Graves' hyperthyroidism and ophthalmopathy. Researchers amplified the TCR beta CDR3 regions from RNA transcripts. The primer set for the first-round RT-PCR of the TCR CDR3 was HTBI. TCRdb redid the calling of the multiplex PCR reads with MiXCR, one entry per CDR3 protein. The data contain hundreds of thousands of distinct CDR3 sequences, roughly 18% of them singletons. Sequencing was performed on blood. The receptors were gathered from a woman aged 18-30 years with Graves' ophthalmopathy.

The J gene is TRBJ2-7, the V gene TRBV7-9; unclear D gene. Germline CDR1 and CDR2: SEHNR and FQNEAQ (reference sequence). Trimming removed 6 bases from V and 3 bases from J, with 24 bases in between. CDR3 length: 17 amino acids. This CDR3 is CASSSVSGSELDYEQYF. The CDR3 nucleotides read TGTGCCAGCAGTTCCGTCTCTGGCAGCGAACTGGACTACGAGCAGTACTTC.

In its sample, this clonotype was seen many times. The rearrangement links TRBV7-9 to TRBJ2-7; TRBD1 might be the D (5 bases). V lost 5 bases to trimming and J lost 5 bases, with 10 bases between them. Germline V CDR1 and CDR2: SEHNR, FQNEAQ (reference sequence). The CDR3 sequence is 12 residues long. CDR3 bases: TGTGCCAGCAGCCCAGGGCGGAACGAGCAGTACTTC. Amino acids: CASSPGRNEQYF.

The CDR3, as DNA: TGTGCCAGCAGCTCTGGGCAGGGGCAGCCCCAGCATTTT. This sequence encodes CASSSGQGQPQHF. The chain has TRBV11-3 and TRBJ1-5; TRBD1 might be the D (6 bases). Germline V gene data show CDR1 as SGHNT and CDR2 as YENEEA. This CDR3 is 13 amino acids long. V dropped 4 bases and J dropped 7 bases, with 11 bases sitting between them.

This clonotype was seen more than once but under ten times. This chain uses TRBV29-1 with TRBJ1-4; D remains ambiguous. This CDR3 contains 12 residues. Germline CDR1 and CDR2: SQVTM and ANQGSEA. Trimming stripped 0 bases from V and 8 bases from J, with 7 bases between. The DNA of the CDR3 is TGCAGCGTTGAAGAAGGAGCCGAAAAACTGTTTTTT. Translating gives CSVEEGAEKLFF.

In this sample, this clonotype turned up many times. The CDR3 region has the DNA TGTGCCTGGATTATCGCACATTATTGGGGAAACACCATATATTTT. The encoded protein is CAWIIAHYWGNTIYF. V and J are TRBV30 and TRBJ1-3, with D unclear. The CDR3 has 15 residues. Germline V gene lookup returns CDR1 GTSNPN and CDR2 SVGIG (reference sequence). Between the trimmed V and J ends, which lost 4 bases and 4 bases, there was a span of 17 bases.

This clonotype was seen ten or more times. The genes are TRBV24-1 and TRBJ1-1; D unresolved. CDR1 is KGHDR and CDR2 is SFDVKD in the germline V gene. Trimming took 2 bases from V and 10 from J, leaving 10 bases between them. The CDR3 spans 12 residues. DNA for the CDR3: TGTGCCACCAGTGATTCCGGCAGAGGAGCTTTCTTT. Encoded protein: CATSDSGRGAFF.

The sample holds one count of this clonotype. J is TRBJ1-5 and V is TRBV20-1; perhaps TRBD1 as D (6 bases). The CDR3 contains 14 residues. V lost 1 base and J lost 2, with 9 bases in between. CDR1 and CDR2 (germline): DFQATT, SNEGSKA (reference sequence). Written as DNA, the CDR3 is TGCAGTGCTAGAGTCCCAGGGGGCAATCAGCCCCAGCATTTT. It is translated as CSARVPGGNQPQHF.

The V call is TRBV28, the J call TRBJ2-5; TRBD2 aligns across 10 bases. J lost 2 bases, V lost 6 bases, and 18 bases had no gene match. Looked up from germline, CDR1 is MDHEN and CDR2 is SYDVKM. This CDR3 is 19 amino acids long. Here the CDR3 reads CASRAPLGKREGKQETQYF. CDR3 nucleotides: TGTGCCAGCAGAGCACCCCTGGGGAAGCGGGAGGGCAAGCAAGAGACCCAGTACTTC.